These 5 T cell receptor beta chains were all obtained from the same sample, sequenced in a study of cytomegalovirus exposure and HLA in healthy donors. PCR used 60 Vbeta primers and 13 Jbeta primers. Here immunoSEQ multiplex PCR was the method, and the copy in TCRdb shows in-frame clones only, minus some. This table holds about 150,000 clones, over 75% found once. The specimen sequenced was PBMCs. Source of these receptors: a woman aged 25 to 45 in good health and CMV-seronegative.

J is TRBJ2-6 and V is TRBV15; the D is unclear. Germline V gene lookup returns CDR1 LNHNV and CDR2 YYDKDF (reference sequence). This CDR3 spans 18 amino acids. V lost 5 bases, J lost 0 bases, and 17 bases lay in between. Here the CDR3 reads CATSYGETVLSGANVLTF. The CDR3 DNA reads TGTGCCACCAGCTATGGAGAGACGGTTCTCTCTGGGGCCAACGTCCTGACTTTC.

The gene calls are TRBV9 and TRBJ1-1; D perhaps matches TRBD1 (5 bases). The V gene's germline CDR1 is SGDLS and CDR2 YYNGEE. V gave up 4 bases and J gave up 4 bases, with 14 bases separating them. The CDR3 length is 14 residues. Here the CDR3 DNA reads TGTGCCAGCAGCCCGGAGATGGGGGGCACTGAAGCTTTCTTT. Protein sequence: CASSPEMGGTEAFF. Together with reference TRBV9 and TRBJ1-1, the CDR3 gives the full variable domain: DSGVTQTPKHLITATGQRVTLRCSPRSGDLSVYWYQQSLDQGLQFLIQYYNGEERAKGNILERFSAQQFPDLHSELNLSSLELGDSALYFCASSPEMGGTEAFFGQGTRLTVV.

The chain combines TRBV28 with TRBJ2-5; TRBD2 agrees at 7 bases. The CDR3 runs 14 residues. Germline V gene lookup returns CDR1 MDHEN and CDR2 SYDVKM. V lost 5 bases, J lost 5 bases, and 8 bases stayed unmatched. CDR3 residues: CASSAGGGAETQYF. In DNA form, the CDR3 reads TGTGCCAGCAGTGCCGGGGGAGGGGCTGAGACCCAGTACTTC.

The V and J genes are TRBV6-5 and TRBJ2-1; D is possibly TRBD2 (6 bases). Germline assignment: CDR1 MNHEY and CDR2 SVGAGI. V was pared by 6 bases and J by 4 bases, with 16 bases between. The CDR3 spans 15 residues. CDR3 in amino acids: CASRSDGGGYNEQFF. The CDR3 nucleotides are TGTGCCAGCAGATCGGACGGGGGTGGATACAATGAGCAGTTCTTC.

The chain employs TRBV10-3 and TRBJ2-2, with 12 bases aligning to TRBD1. Germline loops: CDR1 ENHRY, CDR2 SYGVKD. With V trimmed by 3 bases and J by 5 bases, 7 bases remained unmatched. The CDR3 extends over 17 amino acids. CDR3 DNA: TGTGCCATCAGTGACGGGGGACAGGGGGCGGGTACCGGGGAGCTGTTTTTT. The encoded protein is CAISDGGQGAGTGELFF.